This T cell receptor (beta chain) was recovered during a study of shared clonotypes between healthy human individuals. About this clone: Other DNA sequences within the sample encode an identical CDR3.

Using immunoSEQ multiplex PCR, the repertoire was profiled, and TCRdb retains in-frame clones only, with some absent. The data contain about 660,000 clones, around 74% of them seen just once; the ten biggest clones take up approximately 1.8%. Trimming took 4 bases from V and 5 from J; bases not matched to a gene: 4. Looked up from germline, CDR1 is SGHNT and CDR2 is YYREEE (reference sequence). The CDR3 is made up of 14 amino acids. This clonotype originated in a woman in her twenties or thirties in good health. The material sequenced was memory CD4+ T cells sorted from blood. Documented subset: CD45RA-negative fraction. The chain couples TRBV5-4 to TRBJ2-1, with TRBD2 matching 9 bases. CDR3 amino acids: CASSPTSGHNEQFF. DNA of the CDR3: TGTGCCAGCAGCCCGACTAGCGGCCACAATGAGCAGTTCTTC.